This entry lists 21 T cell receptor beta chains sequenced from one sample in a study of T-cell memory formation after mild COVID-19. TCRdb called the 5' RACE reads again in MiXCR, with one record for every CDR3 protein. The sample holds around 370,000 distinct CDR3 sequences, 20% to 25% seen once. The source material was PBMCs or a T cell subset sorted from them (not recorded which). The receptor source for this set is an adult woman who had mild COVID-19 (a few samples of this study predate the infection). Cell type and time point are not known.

The CDR3 sequence: CASSPKGLAAQETQYF. DNA for the CDR3: TGTGCCAGCAGCCCCAAAGGACTAGCGGCACAAGAGACCCAGTACTTC. V is TRBV7-8 and J is TRBJ2-5; 10 bases match TRBD2. Per germline, CDR1 SGHVS and CDR2 FQNEAQ. The CDR3 covers 16 residues. Trimming removed 5 bases from V and 2 bases from J; junction bases left unmatched: 8.

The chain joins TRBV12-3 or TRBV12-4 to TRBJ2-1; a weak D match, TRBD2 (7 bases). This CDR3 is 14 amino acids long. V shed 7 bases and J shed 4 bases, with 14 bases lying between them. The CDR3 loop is CASTQGGGYNEQFF. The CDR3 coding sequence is TGTGCCAGCACCCAAGGGGGGGGGTACAATGAGCAGTTCTTC.

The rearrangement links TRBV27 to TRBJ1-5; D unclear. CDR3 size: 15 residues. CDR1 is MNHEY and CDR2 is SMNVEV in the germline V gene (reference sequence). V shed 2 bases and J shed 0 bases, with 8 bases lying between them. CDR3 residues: CASSLNLYSNQPQHF. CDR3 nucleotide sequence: TGTGCCAGCAGTTTAAATTTGTATAGCAATCAGCCCCAGCATTTT.

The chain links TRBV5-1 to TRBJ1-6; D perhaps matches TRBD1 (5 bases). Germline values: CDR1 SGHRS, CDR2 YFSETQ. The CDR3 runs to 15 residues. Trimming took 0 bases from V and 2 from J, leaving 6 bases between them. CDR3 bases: TGCGCCAGCAGCTTGGCGGGGCCCTATAATTCACCCCTCCACTTT. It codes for CASSLAGPYNSPLHF.

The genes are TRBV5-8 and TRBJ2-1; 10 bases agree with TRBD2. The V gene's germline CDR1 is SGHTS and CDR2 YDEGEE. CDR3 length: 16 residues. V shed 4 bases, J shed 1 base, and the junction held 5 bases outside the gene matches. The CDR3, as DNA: TGTGCCAGCAGCGTCACACTAGCGGGATCCTACAATGAGCAGTTCTTC. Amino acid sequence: CASSVTLAGSYNEQFF.

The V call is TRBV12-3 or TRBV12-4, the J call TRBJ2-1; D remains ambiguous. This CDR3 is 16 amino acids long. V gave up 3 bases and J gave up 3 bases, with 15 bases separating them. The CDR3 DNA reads TGTGCCAGCAGTTTGGCGAAGGGATGGGACTACAATGAGCAGTTCTTC. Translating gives CASSLAKGWDYNEQFF.

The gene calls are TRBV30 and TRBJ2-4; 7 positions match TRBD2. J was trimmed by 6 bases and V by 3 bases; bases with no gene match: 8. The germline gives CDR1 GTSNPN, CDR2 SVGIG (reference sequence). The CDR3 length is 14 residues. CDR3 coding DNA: TGTGCCTGGAGCCCAGGGAGGGCAGGAAACATTCAGTACTTC. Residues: CAWSPGRAGNIQYF.

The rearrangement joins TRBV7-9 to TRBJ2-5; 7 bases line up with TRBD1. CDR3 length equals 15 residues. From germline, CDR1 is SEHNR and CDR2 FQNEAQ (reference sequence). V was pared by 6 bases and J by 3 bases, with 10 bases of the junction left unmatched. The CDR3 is CASRNSGGKKETQYF. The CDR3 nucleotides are TGTGCCAGCAGGAATTCAGGGGGTAAAAAAGAGACCCAGTACTTC. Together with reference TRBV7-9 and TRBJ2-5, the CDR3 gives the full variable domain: DTGVSQNPRHKITKRGQNVTFRCDPISEHNRLYWYRQTLGQGPEFLTYFQNEAQLEKSRLLSDRFSAERPKGSFSTLEIQRTEQGDSAMYLCASRNSGGKKETQYFGPGTRLLVL.

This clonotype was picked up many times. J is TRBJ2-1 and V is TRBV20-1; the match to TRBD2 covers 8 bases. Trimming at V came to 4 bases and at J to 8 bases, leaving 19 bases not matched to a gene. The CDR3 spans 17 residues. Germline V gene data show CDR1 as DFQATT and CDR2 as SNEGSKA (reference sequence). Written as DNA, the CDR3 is TGCAGTGCTATACAGCTAGTGGCGGGGGGTGATTTCTATGAGCAGTTCTTC. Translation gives CSAIQLVAGGDFYEQFF.

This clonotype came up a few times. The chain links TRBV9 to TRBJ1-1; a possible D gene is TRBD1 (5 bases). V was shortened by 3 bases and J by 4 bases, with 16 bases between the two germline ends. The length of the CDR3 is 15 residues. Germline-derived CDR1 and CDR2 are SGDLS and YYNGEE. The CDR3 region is CASSAGGGMGTEAFF. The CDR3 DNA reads TGTGCCAGCAGCGCCGGGGGGGGTATGGGCACTGAAGCTTTCTTT.

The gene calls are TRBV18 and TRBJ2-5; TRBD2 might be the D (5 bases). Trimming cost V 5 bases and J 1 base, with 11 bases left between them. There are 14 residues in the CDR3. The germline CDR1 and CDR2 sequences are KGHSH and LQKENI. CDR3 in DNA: TGTGCCAGCTCAGCCCCCGGACTCCAAGAGACCCAGTACTTC. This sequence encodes CASSAPGLQETQYF.

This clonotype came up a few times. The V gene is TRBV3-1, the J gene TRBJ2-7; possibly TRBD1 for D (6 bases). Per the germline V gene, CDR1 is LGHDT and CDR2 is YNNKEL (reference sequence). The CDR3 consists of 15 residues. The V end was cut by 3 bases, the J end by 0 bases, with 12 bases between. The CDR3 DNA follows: TGTGCCAGCAGCCACGGACAGCCTGCCTCCTACGAGCAGTACTTC. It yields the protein CASSHGQPASYEQYF.

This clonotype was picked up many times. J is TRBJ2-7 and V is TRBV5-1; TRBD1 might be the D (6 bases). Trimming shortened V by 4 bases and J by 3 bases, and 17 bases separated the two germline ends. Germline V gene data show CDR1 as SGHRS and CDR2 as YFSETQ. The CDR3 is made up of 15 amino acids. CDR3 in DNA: TGCGCCAGCAGCAAGGATGGGACAAGTCGCTACGAGCAGTACTTC. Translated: CASSKDGTSRYEQYF.

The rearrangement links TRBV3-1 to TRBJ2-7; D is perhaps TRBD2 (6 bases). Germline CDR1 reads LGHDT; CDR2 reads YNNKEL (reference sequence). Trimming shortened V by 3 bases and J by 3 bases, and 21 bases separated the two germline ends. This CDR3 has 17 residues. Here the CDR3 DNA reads TGTGCCAGCAGCCATGAAGGGGTTTGGGGAGGCCGCTACGAGCAGTACTTC. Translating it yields CASSHEGVWGGRYEQYF.

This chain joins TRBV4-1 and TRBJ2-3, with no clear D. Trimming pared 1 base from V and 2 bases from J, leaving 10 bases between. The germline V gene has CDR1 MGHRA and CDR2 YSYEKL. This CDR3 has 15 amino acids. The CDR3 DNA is TGCGCCAGCAGCCAAGTCGCGGTCTCCACAGATACGCAGTATTTT. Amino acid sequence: CASSQVAVSTDTQYF.

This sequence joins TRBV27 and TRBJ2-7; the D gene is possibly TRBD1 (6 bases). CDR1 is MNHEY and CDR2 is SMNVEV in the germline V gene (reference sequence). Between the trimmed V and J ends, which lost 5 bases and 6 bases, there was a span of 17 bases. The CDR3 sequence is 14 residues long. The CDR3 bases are TGTGCCAGCAGTCCCCGATTACAGGGCGCCGAGCAGTACTTC. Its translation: CASSPRLQGAEQYF.

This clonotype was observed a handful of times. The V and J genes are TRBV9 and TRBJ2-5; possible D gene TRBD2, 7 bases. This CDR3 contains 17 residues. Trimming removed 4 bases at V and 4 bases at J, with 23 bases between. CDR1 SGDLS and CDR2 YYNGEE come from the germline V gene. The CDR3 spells CASSWDGGGRRGETQYF. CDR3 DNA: TGTGCCAGCAGCTGGGATGGCGGGGGCCGTCGGGGAGAGACCCAGTACTTC.

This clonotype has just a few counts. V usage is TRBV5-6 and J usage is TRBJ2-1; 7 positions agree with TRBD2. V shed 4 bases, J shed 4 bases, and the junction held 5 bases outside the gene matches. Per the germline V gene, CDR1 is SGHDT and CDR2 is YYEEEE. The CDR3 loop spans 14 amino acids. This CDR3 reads CASSHGLGYNEQFF. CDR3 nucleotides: TGTGCCAGCAGCCACGGACTAGGGTACAATGAGCAGTTCTTC.

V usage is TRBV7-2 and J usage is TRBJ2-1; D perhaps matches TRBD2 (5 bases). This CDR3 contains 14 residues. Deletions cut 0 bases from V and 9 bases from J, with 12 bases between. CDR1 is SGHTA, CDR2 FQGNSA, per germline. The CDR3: CASSLAGDLGEQFF. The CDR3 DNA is TGTGCCAGCAGCTTAGCGGGAGATCTGGGTGAGCAGTTCTTC.

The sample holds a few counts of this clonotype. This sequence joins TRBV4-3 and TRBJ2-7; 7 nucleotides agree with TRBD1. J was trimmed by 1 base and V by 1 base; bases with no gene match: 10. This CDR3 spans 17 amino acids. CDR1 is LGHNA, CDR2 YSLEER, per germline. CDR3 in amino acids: CASSQGPGQAPSYEQYF. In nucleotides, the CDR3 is TGCGCCAGCAGCCAAGGTCCCGGACAGGCTCCTTCCTACGAGCAGTACTTC.

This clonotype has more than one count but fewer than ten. CDR3 sequence: CASSSLHPGGGFEQYF. The DNA for the CDR3 is TGTGCCAGCAGTTCGCTCCACCCAGGGGGTGGTTTCGAGCAGTACTTC. J is TRBJ2-7 and V is TRBV27, with 7 bases fitting TRBD1. CDR1 and CDR2 (germline): MNHEY, SMNVEV (reference sequence). V was clipped by 4 bases and J by 6 bases; unmatched bases: 15. This CDR3 contains 16 residues.